Ten or more counts support the clone carrying this T cell receptor beta chain. Its cognate antigen is unknown. The source of the sample is a study of T cells in Graves' hyperthyroidism and ophthalmopathy. The study's findings and limits: Peripheral blood also featured most of the thyroid clonotypes expanded above 0.001.

Clinical Activity Scores of at least 3, NOSPECS grades of at least 4 and durations under 3 months characterized ophthalmopathy patients. Diagnoses used clinical symptoms, serum thyroxine and TRAb, thyroid ultrasound and orbital computed tomography. The source of the PBMCs was 10 ml of fresh peripheral blood. The CDR3 totals 18 residues. The V end lost 2 bases, the J end lost 4 bases, and 21 bases lay between the germline ends. The germline gives CDR1 MNHEY, CDR2 SVGEGT. Amplification of TCR beta CDR3 regions was performed using RNA transcripts as template. Primed by the HTBI set, a first-round RT-PCR was run on the TCR CDR3. TCRdb re-called the multiplex PCR reads through MiXCR, storing one row per CDR3 protein. The sample consists of hundreds of thousands of distinct CDR3 sequences, 24% of them appearing once.

The sequence was obtained from a woman in her 30s with Graves' ophthalmopathy. The rearrangement joins TRBV6-2 or TRBV6-3 to TRBJ1-5; no clear D. The sample consisted of blood. This CDR3 reads CASSYEVQAQTSNQPQHF. The CDR3 bases are TGTGCCAGCAGTTACGAGGTCCAGGCACAGACATCAAATCAGCCCCAGCATTTT.